Shown below are 13 T cell receptor beta chains from a single sample sequenced in a study of beta chain features in type 1 diabetes. cDNA synthesis used the whole RNA isolate, giving expressed TCRB sequences. Assay: immunoSEQ multiplex PCR; the TCRdb copy retains only in-frame clones and omits some. In the table there are 360,000 or so clones, around a fifth of which are singletons. What was sequenced was naive CD4+ T cells from blood. These TCRs come from a woman under 30 in good health.

This clone has a handful of counts. V is TRBV5-8 and J is TRBJ2-5, with D possibly TRBD2 on 7 matching bases. The germline V gene encodes CDR1 SGHTS and CDR2 YDEGEE. The CDR3 spans 15 residues. Trimming removed 0 bases from V and 7 bases from J, with 16 bases in between. DNA for the CDR3: TGTGCCAGCAGCTTGGACAGCGGGGACATGGCGACCCAGTACTTC. Translation: CASSLDSGDMATQYF.

V is TRBV29-1 and J is TRBJ2-7; tentative D call: TRBD1 (6 bases). Germline assignment: CDR1 SQVTM and CDR2 ANQGSEA. This CDR3 comprises 12 residues. V lost 8 bases, J lost 0 bases, and 11 bases lay in between. CDR3 DNA sequence: TGCAGCACCGGACAGTCCTCCTACGAGCAGTACTTC. It codes for CSTGQSSYEQYF.

A few counts support this clone. The chain employs TRBV10-3 and TRBJ2-2, with 7 bases matching TRBD2. The CDR3 runs 12 residues. V dropped 7 bases and J dropped 9; count of bases not matched to a gene: 5. The germline V gene has CDR1 ENHRY and CDR2 SYGVKD. The CDR3 DNA follows: TGTGCCATCACACCGGGAGGCTGGGAGCTGTTTTTT. Translation gives CAITPGGWELFF.

In its sample, this clone was seen a few times. This chain connects TRBV18 to TRBJ1-2; D is ambiguous. Germline V lookup: CDR1 KGHSH, CDR2 LQKENI. This CDR3 contains 13 residues. Trimming cost V 1 base and J 6 bases, with 9 bases left between them. The chain's CDR3 is CASSPRSRDGYTF. Written as DNA, the CDR3 is TGTGCCAGCTCACCACGGTCTCGAGATGGCTACACCTTC.

This chain uses TRBV7-9 with TRBJ2-3; 8 bases map to TRBD1. Germline-derived CDR1 and CDR2 are SEHNR and FQNEAQ (reference sequence). CDR3 length equals 16 residues. Losses at the gene ends were 5 bases for V and 4 bases for J; bases not matched to a gene: 11. The CDR3 nucleotides read TGTGCCAGCAGCGGCGCCAGGGGGCATGAGGCAGATACGCAGTATTTT. Translating it yields CASSGARGHEADTQYF. Full variable domain (remainder filled in from reference TRBV7-9 and TRBJ2-3): DTGVSQNPRHKITKRGQNVTFRCDPISEHNRLYWYRQTLGQGPEFLTYFQNEAQLEKSRLLSDRFSAERPKGSFSTLEIQRTEQGDSAMYLCASSGARGHEADTQYFGPGTRLTVL.

This clone was found a few times. The J gene is TRBJ1-2, the V gene TRBV30; 8 nucleotides line up with TRBD1. This CDR3 region has 15 residues. Germline V gene sequence: CDR1 GTSNPN, CDR2 SVGIG (reference sequence). V dropped 4 bases and J dropped 4; count of bases not matched to a gene: 11. CDR3 protein: CAWTSYRGRTYGYTF. The CDR3 coding sequence is TGTGCCTGGACCTCCTACAGGGGGAGAACCTATGGCTACACCTTC.

V is TRBV1 and J is TRBJ1-5; the table's D call TRBD1 went unverified against the DNA. TRBV1 is an annotated pseudogene. This CDR3 comprises 13 residues. DNA for the CDR3: TGCACCAGCAGCCAACAGGATAATCAGCCCCAGCATTTT. Its protein is CTSSQQDNQPQHF.

V and J are TRBV6-1 and TRBJ1-5; a possible D gene is TRBD1 (5 bases). This CDR3 region has 13 residues. Deletions cut 6 bases from V and 3 bases from J, with 9 bases between. CDR1 and CDR2 from the germline V gene are MNHNS and SASEGT. The CDR3 sequence is CASRSGFNQPQHF. The CDR3 DNA sequence: TGTGCCAGCAGGTCAGGGTTCAATCAGCCCCAGCATTTT.

The chain has TRBV5-1 and TRBJ2-5; D is uncertain. The germline V and J ends were trimmed by 1 base and 1 base, with 8 bases remaining between them. This CDR3 has 14 residues. Germline CDR1 reads SGHRS; CDR2 reads YFSETQ. CDR3 residues: CASSLQPSQETQYF. The CDR3, as DNA: TGCGCCAGCAGCTTGCAACCCAGCCAAGAGACCCAGTACTTC.

V and J are TRBV6-1 and TRBJ2-4, with TRBD1 as a possible D gene (5 bases). This CDR3 comprises 11 residues. V was clipped by 4 bases and J by 8 bases, with 6 bases between them. Germline V lookup: CDR1 MNHNS, CDR2 SASEGT. CDR3 sequence reads: CASSGRDIQYF. The CDR3 DNA sequence: TGTGCCAGCAGTGGCAGGGACATTCAGTACTTC.

The chain joins TRBV6-6 to TRBJ1-5; no clear D. The CDR3 covers 15 residues. Per the germline V gene, CDR1 is MNHNY and CDR2 is SVGAGI (reference sequence). V lost 8 bases, J lost 4 bases, and 18 bases lay in between. The CDR3 nucleotides are TGTGCCAGCCGCGAGACTGGAGCGCAAAATCAGCCCCAGCATTTT. The encoded protein is CASRETGAQNQPQHF.

The chain carries TRBV6-5 and TRBJ2-3, with 8 bases aligning to TRBD1. Trimming removed 5 bases from V and 1 base from J; junction bases left unmatched: 5. The CDR3 totals 15 residues. Germline CDR1 MNHEY, CDR2 SVGAGI. The CDR3 here is CASSPGTGGTDTQYF. The CDR3 bases are TGTGCCAGCAGTCCGGGGACAGGCGGCACAGATACGCAGTATTTT.

The V and J genes are TRBV5-6 and TRBJ2-7; tentative D call: TRBD2 (6 bases). Deletions cut 4 bases from V and 2 bases from J, with 13 bases between. CDR1 SGHDT and CDR2 YYEEEE come from the germline V gene. This CDR3 has 14 residues. The DNA for the CDR3 is TGTGCCAGCAGCCCGGCGGGGCAACCCTACGAGCAGTACTTC. As protein: CASSPAGQPYEQYF. Full variable domain (missing parts from reference TRBV5-6 and TRBJ2-7): DAGVTQSPTHLIKTRGQQVTLRCSPKSGHDTVSWYQQALGQGPQFIFQYYEEEERQRGNFPDRFSGHQFPNYSSELNVNALLLGDSALYLCASSPAGQPYEQYFGPGTRLTVT.